Listed here are 15 T cell receptor beta chains from one sample, sequenced in a study of early T cells in non-severe SARS-CoV-2 infection. One entry per CDR3 protein results from TCRdb running MiXCR on the 5' RACE reads. The sample consists of approximately 28,000 distinct CDR3 sequences, 4% to 4.5% of them appearing once. The sequenced material came from whole blood. The source is an adult who was a healthcare worker with PCR-confirmed SARS-CoV-2 infection or an uninfected control (not recorded which).

In its sample, this clonotype was seen many times. J is TRBJ2-7 and V is TRBV18; D is possibly TRBD2 (6 bases). This CDR3 has 11 amino acids. The V and J ends lost 10 bases and 3 bases respectively, with 10 bases between them. Germline CDR1 is KGHSH and CDR2 is LQKENI. This chain's CDR3 is CATREDYEQYF. The CDR3 DNA sequence: TGTGCCACCAGGGAGGACTACGAGCAGTACTTC.

This clonotype showed up just a few times. This chain joins TRBV4-1 and TRBJ2-1; either TRBD1 or TRBD2 may supply D (5 bases each). CDR1 is MGHRA, CDR2 YSYEKL, per germline. This CDR3 contains 17 residues. Trimming removed 2 bases from V and 2 bases from J, with 16 bases in between. CDR3 bases: TGCGCCAGCAGCCAAATCCGGGGCCGCCGTACCTACAATGAGCAGTTCTTC. Its protein is CASSQIRGRRTYNEQFF.

This clonotype was seen repeatedly, ten times or more. The chain joins TRBV5-4 to TRBJ2-5; 11 positions match TRBD2. Trimming cost V 0 bases and J 2 bases; bases outside gene matches: 0. CDR1 is SGHNT and CDR2 is YYREEE in the germline V gene (reference sequence). This CDR3 has 15 residues. CDR3 in amino acids: CASSLGLAGQETQYF. The CDR3 nucleotides are TGTGCCAGCAGCTTGGGACTAGCGGGACAAGAGACCCAGTACTTC.

This clonotype was detected only a few times. The chain carries TRBV7-6 and TRBJ2-2, with unresolved D. V was pared by 0 bases and J by 6 bases, with 5 bases between. Germline V gene lookup returns CDR1 SGHVS and CDR2 FNYEAQ. This CDR3 has 13 residues. The CDR3 sequence is CASSLALSGELFF. The DNA of the CDR3 is TGTGCCAGCAGCTTAGCCCTCTCCGGGGAGCTGTTTTTT.

This clonotype has at least ten counts. This chain links TRBV7-2 with TRBJ2-7; a possible D gene is TRBD2 (7 bases). V shed 1 base and J shed 3 bases, with 10 bases lying between them. Germline CDR1 SGHTA, CDR2 FQGNSA. The CDR3 contains 14 residues. CDR3 in DNA: TGTGCCAGCAGCTTAGGGCGGGGGCACTACGAGCAGTACTTC. Encoded protein: CASSLGRGHYEQYF.

This clonotype was observed at least ten times. The chain links TRBV7-6 to TRBJ1-5; unclear D gene. The CDR3 spans 13 residues. With 5 bases removed from V and 4 bases from J, the gap between germline ends came to 9 bases. Germline CDR1 reads SGHVS; CDR2 reads FNYEAQ. The CDR3 reads CASSPLVNQPQHF. The CDR3 nucleotides are TGTGCCAGCAGCCCCCTCGTGAATCAGCCCCAGCATTTT. The full variable domain, in which reference TRBV7-6 and TRBJ1-5 provide the parts outside the CDR3, is GAGVSQSPRYKVTKRGQDVALRCDPISGHVSLYWYRQALGQGPEFLTYFNYEAQQDKSGLPNDRFSAERPEGSISTLTIQRTEQRDSAMYRCASSPLVNQPQHFGDGTRLSIL.

This clonotype has a count of ten or more. The gene calls are TRBV24-1 and TRBJ2-2; D gene ambiguous. From germline, CDR1 is KGHDR and CDR2 SFDVKD. The CDR3 runs 14 residues. The germline V and J ends were trimmed by 4 bases and 1 base, with 6 bases remaining between them. The DNA for the CDR3 is TGTGCCACCAGTGAACCACTGAACACCGGGGAGCTGTTTTTT. It translates to CATSEPLNTGELFF.

This clonotype was recorded at least ten times. The chain carries TRBV12-3 or TRBV12-4 and TRBJ1-1; TRBD1 matches 7 bases. J gave up 3 bases and V 3 bases, and 10 bases lay outside the gene matches. This CDR3 contains 16 residues. The DNA for the CDR3 is TGTGCCAGCAGTTTGTTGCTGACAGGGTCCGACACTGAAGCTTTCTTT. This codes for CASSLLLTGSDTEAFF.

This clonotype has only a few counts. The rearrangement links TRBV7-6 to TRBJ1-3; D is undetermined. From germline, CDR1 is SGHVS and CDR2 FNYEAQ. V was trimmed by 2 bases and J by 3 bases, leaving 17 bases between them. The CDR3 has 17 amino acids. In nucleotides, the CDR3 is TGTGCCAGCAGCTTATACGGGGTTCGGGGTCGTGGAAACACCATATATTTT. Protein: CASSLYGVRGRGNTIYF.

This clonotype was found many times. This chain joins TRBV18 and TRBJ1-4, with unresolved D. Trimming stripped 3 bases from V and 8 bases from J, with 16 bases between. The CDR3 totals 15 residues. Germline assignment: CDR1 KGHSH and CDR2 LQKENI. CDR3 sequence: CASSPLTETGEKLFF. The CDR3 region has the DNA TGTGCCAGCTCACCTCTGACCGAGACGGGAGAAAAACTGTTTTTT. Combining the CDR3 with reference TRBV18 and TRBJ1-4 gives the whole variable domain NAGVMQNPRHLVRRRGQEARLRCSPMKGHSHVYWYRQLPEEGLKFMVYLQKENIIDESGMPKERFSAEFPKEGPSILRIQQVVRGDSAAYFCASSPLTETGEKLFFGSGTQLSVL.

This clonotype was counted at least ten times. The chain carries TRBV10-3 and TRBJ1-2, with D perhaps TRBD1 (5 bases). The V gene lost 10 bases and the J gene lost 2 bases, with 14 bases spanning the gap. This CDR3 comprises 13 residues. Germline V gene sequence: CDR1 ENHRY, CDR2 SYGVKD. The CDR3 nucleotides are TGTGCCACTGTGCGGGGGGAAAACTATGGCTACACCTTC. It translates to CATVRGENYGYTF.

This clonotype was observed at least ten times. This chain uses TRBV7-2 with TRBJ2-3; D ambiguous. Germline V CDR1 and CDR2: SGHTA, FQGNSA. The CDR3 is 12 residues long. V was trimmed by 5 bases and J by 6 bases, leaving 9 bases between them. CDR3 coding DNA: TGTGCCAGCAGCCCCCTGGGGGATACGCAGTATTTT. The encoded protein is CASSPLGDTQYF.

This clonotype was counted at least ten times. The chain joins TRBV6-5 to TRBJ2-7; D possibly matches TRBD1 or TRBD2 (5 bases each). V was pared by 10 bases and J by 3 bases, with 16 bases between. There are 13 residues in the CDR3. Germline CDR1 reads MNHEY; CDR2 reads SVGAGI. In DNA form, the CDR3 reads TGTGCCACCTGGGGGACGTCGTTCTACGAGCAGTACTTC. This encodes CATWGTSFYEQYF.

This sequence joins TRBV5-6 and TRBJ2-1, with TRBD2 identical over 11 bases. The germline CDR1 and CDR2 sequences are SGHDT and YYEEEE. CDR3 length: 17 residues. Trimming at V came to 3 bases and at J to 8 bases, leaving 13 bases not matched to a gene. The CDR3 DNA follows: TGTGCCAGCAGCTCGGGACTAGCGGACCCGATCCGCCATGAGCAGTTCTTC. Translated: CASSSGLADPIRHEQFF.

This clonotype was found a few times. The chain recombines TRBV6-4 with TRBJ2-1, with D uncertain. With 4 bases removed from V and 4 bases from J, the gap between germline ends came to 17 bases. Germline CDR1 and CDR2: MRHNA and SNTAGT. This CDR3 region has 16 residues. CDR3 in amino acids: CASSALGASGYNEQFF. CDR3 sequence (DNA): TGTGCCAGCAGTGCCCTCGGAGCCAGTGGGTACAATGAGCAGTTCTTC.